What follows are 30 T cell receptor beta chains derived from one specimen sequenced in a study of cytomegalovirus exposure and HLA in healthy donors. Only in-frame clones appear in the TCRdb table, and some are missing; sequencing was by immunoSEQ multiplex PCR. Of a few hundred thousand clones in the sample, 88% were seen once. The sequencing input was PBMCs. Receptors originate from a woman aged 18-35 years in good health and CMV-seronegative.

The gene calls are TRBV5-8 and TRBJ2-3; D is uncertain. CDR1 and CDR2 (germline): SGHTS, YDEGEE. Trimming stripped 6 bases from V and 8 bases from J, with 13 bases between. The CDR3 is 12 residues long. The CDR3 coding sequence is TGTGCCAGCACCCTCCTAACGGGTACGCAGTATTTT. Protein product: CASTLLTGTQYF.

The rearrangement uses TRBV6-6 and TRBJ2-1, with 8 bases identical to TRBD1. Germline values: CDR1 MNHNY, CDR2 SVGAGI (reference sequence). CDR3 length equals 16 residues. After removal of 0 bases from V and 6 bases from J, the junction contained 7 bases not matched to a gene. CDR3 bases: TGTGCCAGCAGTTACTCGGTACAGGGGGGTTTCAATGAGCAGTTCTTC. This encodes CASSYSVQGGFNEQFF.

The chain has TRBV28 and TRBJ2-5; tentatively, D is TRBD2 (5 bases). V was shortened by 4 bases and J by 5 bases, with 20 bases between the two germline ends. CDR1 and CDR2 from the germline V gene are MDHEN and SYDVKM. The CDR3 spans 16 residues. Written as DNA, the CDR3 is TGTGCCAGCAGTTCCCGCGAGGAGGCGGCCACGGAGACCCAGTACTTC. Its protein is CASSSREEAATETQYF.

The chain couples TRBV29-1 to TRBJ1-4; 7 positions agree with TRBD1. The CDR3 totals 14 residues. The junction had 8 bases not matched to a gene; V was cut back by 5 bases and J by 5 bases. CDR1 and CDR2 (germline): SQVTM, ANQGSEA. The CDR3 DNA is TGCAGCGTTCGCAGGCAGGGGGTAAATGAAAAACTGTTTTTT. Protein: CSVRRQGVNEKLFF.

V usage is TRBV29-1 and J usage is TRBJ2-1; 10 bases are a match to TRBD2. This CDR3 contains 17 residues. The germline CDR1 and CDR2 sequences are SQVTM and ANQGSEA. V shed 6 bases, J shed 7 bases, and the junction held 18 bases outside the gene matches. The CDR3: CSVANLAGASVGNEQFF. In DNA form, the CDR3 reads TGCAGCGTGGCCAATCTAGCGGGAGCTTCAGTGGGGAATGAGCAGTTCTTC.

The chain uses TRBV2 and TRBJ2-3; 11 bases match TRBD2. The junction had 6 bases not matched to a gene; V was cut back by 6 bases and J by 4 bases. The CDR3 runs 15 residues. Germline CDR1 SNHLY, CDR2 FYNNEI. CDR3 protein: CASSETSGRPDTQYF. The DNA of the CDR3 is TGTGCCAGCAGCGAAACTAGCGGGAGACCAGATACGCAGTATTTT.

The DNA for the CDR3 is TGTGCCAGCAGCCCGGCGACAGGGCTAGAAGCTTTCTTT. Encoded protein: CASSPATGLEAFF. The chain carries TRBV7-6 and TRBJ1-1; TRBD1 matches at 7 bases. CDR3 length: 13 residues. Germline trimming cut 5 bases from V and 8 bases from J; bases unmatched to any gene: 8. CDR1 is SGHVS and CDR2 is FNYEAQ in the germline V gene. The complete variable domain, with remaining parts taken from reference TRBV7-6 and TRBJ1-1, reads GAGVSQSPRYKVTKRGQDVALRCDPISGHVSLYWYRQALGQGPEFLTYFNYEAQQDKSGLPNDRFSAERPEGSISTLTIQRTEQRDSAMYRCASSPATGLEAFFGQGTRLTVV.

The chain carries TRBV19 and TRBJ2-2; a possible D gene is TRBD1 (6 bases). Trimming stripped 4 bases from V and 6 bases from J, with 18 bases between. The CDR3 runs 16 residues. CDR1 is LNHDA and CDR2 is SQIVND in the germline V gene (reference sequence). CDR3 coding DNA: TGTGCCAGTAGTAGTTTGGGGGCCATATATTCCGGGGAGCTGTTTTTT. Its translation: CASSSLGAIYSGELFF.

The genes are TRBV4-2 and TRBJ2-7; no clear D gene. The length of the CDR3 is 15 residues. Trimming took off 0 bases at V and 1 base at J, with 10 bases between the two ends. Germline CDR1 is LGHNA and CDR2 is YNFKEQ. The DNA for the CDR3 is TGTGCCAGCAGCCAAGATGCCACACCTTCCTACGAGCAGTACTTC. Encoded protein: CASSQDATPSYEQYF.

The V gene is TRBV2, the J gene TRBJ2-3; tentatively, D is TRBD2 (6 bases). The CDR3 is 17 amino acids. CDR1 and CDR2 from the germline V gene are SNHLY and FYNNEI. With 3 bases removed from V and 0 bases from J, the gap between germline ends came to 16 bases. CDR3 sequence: CASSDPPPGLSTDTQYF. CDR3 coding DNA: TGTGCCAGCAGTGATCCGCCCCCGGGACTTAGCACAGATACGCAGTATTTT.

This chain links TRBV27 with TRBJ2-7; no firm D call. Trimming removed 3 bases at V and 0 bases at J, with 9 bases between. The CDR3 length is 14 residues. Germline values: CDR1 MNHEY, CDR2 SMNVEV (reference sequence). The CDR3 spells CASSLLGNSYEQYF. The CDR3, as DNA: TGTGCCAGCAGTTTGCTGGGCAACTCCTACGAGCAGTACTTC.

DNA for the CDR3: TGTGCCAGCAGCGTCGGTGGGGGGGGGATTGACGAGCAGTACTTC. This gives the protein CASSVGGGGIDEQYF. The V call is TRBV9, the J call TRBJ2-7; 7 bases align to TRBD2. Germline V gene data show CDR1 as SGDLS and CDR2 as YYNGEE. The CDR3 contains 15 residues. V lost 2 bases and J lost 5; bases outside the gene matches: 10.

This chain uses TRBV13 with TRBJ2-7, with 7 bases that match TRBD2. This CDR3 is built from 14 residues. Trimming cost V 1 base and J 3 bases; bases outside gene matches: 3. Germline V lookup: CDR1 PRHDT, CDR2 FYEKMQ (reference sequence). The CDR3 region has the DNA TGTGCCAGCAGCTTAGCGGGAGGTCGCTACGAGCAGTACTTC. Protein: CASSLAGGRYEQYF. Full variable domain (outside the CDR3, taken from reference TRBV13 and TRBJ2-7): AAGVIQSPRHLIKEKRETATLKCYPIPRHDTVYWYQQGPGQDPQFLISFYEKMQSDKGSIPDRFSAQQFSDYHSELNMSSLELGDSALYFCASSLAGGRYEQYFGPGTRLTVT.

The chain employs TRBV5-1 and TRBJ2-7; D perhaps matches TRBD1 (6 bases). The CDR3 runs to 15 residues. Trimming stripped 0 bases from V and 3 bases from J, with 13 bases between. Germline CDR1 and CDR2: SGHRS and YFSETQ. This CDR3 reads CASSLGHRDIYEQYF. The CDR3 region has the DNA TGCGCCAGCAGCTTGGGGCACAGGGATATCTACGAGCAGTACTTC.

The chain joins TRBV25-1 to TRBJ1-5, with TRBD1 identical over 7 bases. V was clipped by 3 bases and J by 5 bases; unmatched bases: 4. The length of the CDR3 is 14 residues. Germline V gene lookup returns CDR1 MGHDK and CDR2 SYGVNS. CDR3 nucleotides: TGTGCCAGCAGTGAGACAGGGTTACATCAGCCCCAGCATTTT. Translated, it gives CASSETGLHQPQHF.

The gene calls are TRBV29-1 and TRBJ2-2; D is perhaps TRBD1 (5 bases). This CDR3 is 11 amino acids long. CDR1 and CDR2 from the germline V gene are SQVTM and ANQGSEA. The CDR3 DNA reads TGCAGTACCTGGGGCTCGGGGGAGCTGTTTTTT. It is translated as CSTWGSGELFF.

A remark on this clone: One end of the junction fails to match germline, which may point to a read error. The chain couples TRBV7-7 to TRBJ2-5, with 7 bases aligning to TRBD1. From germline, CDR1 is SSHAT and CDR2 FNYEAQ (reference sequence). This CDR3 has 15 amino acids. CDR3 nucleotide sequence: TGTGCTAGCAGCTTAGTTAGGGACAAGGGGGCGTCAATCGACTTC. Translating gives CASSLVRDKGASIDF.

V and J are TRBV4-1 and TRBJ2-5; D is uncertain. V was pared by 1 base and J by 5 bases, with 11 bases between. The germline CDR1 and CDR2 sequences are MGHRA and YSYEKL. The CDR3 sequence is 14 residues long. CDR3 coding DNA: TGCGCCAGCAGCCAAGCGACATTTCGCGAGACCCAGTACTTC. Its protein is CASSQATFRETQYF.

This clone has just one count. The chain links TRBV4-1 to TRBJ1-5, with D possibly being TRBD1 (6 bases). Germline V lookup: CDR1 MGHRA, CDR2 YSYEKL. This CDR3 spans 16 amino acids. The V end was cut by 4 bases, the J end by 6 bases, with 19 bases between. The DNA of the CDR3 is TGCGCCAGCAGCCCGCCTTCTGTAGGGGGGGGTCAGCCCCAGCATTTT. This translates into CASSPPSVGGGQPQHF.

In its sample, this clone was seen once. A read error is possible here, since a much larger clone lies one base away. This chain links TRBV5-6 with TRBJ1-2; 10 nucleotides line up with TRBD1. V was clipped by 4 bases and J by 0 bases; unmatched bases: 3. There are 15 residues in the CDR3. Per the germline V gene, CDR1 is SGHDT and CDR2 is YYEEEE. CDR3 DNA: TGTGCCAGCAGCCGGGACAGGGGAGCTAACTATGGCTACACCTTC. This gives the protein CASSRDRGANYGYTF.

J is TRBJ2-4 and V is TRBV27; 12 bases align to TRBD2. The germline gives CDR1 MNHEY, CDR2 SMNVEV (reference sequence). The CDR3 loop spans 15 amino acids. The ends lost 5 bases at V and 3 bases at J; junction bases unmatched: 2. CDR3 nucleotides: TGTGCCAGCAGTCCGGGACTAGCGGGCAAAAACATTCAGTACTTC. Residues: CASSPGLAGKNIQYF.

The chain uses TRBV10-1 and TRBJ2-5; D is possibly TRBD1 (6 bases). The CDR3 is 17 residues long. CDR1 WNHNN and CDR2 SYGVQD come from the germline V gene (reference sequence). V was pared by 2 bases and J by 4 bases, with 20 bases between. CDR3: CASSEGGAGVLGETQYF. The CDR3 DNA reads TGCGCCAGCAGTGAGGGAGGAGCAGGGGTCTTGGGAGAGACCCAGTACTTC.

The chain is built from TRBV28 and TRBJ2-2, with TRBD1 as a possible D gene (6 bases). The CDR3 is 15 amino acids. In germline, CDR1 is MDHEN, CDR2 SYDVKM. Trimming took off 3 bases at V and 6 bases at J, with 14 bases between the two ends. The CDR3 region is CASSFRQEYPGELFF. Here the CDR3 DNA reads TGTGCCAGCAGTTTTAGACAGGAGTATCCCGGGGAGCTGTTTTTT.

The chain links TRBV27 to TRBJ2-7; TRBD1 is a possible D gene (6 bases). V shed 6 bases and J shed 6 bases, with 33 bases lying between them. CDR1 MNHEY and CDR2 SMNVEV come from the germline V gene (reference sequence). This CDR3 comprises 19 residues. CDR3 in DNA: TGTGCCAGCAGACGCAGTATATCGGTCGAGGGGGTGGGTCTAAGCGAGCAGTACTTC. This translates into CASRRSISVEGVGLSEQYF.

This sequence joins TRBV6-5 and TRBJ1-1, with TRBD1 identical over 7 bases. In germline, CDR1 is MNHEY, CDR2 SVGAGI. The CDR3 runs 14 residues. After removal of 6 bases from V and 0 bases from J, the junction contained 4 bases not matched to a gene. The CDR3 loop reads CASRYRGMNTEAFF. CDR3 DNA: TGTGCCAGCAGGTACAGGGGCATGAACACTGAAGCTTTCTTT.

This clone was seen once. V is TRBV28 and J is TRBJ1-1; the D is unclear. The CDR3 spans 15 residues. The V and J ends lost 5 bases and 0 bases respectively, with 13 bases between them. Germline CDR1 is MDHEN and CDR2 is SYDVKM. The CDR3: CASSRVTFMNTEAFF. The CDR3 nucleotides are TGTGCCAGCAGTCGCGTCACCTTCATGAACACTGAAGCTTTCTTT.

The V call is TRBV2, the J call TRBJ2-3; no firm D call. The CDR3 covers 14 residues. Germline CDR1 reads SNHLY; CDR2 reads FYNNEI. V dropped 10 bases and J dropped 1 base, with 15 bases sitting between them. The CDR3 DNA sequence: TGTGCCAACGCCGATAAGTGGCGCACAGATACGCAGTATTTT. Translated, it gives CANADKWRTDTQYF.

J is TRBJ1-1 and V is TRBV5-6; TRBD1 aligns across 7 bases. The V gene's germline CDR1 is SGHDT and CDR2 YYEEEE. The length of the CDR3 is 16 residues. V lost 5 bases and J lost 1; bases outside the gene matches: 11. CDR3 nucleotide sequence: TGTGCCAGCAGACTCCGTTCCGGGACAGAGAACACTGAAGCTTTCTTT. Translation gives CASRLRSGTENTEAFF.

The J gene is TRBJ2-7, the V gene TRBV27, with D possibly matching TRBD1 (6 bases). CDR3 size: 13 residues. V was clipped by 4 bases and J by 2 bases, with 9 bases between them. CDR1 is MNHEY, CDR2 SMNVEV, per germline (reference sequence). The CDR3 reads CASSSRGAYEQYF. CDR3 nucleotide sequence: TGTGCCAGCAGTTCCAGGGGTGCCTACGAGCAGTACTTC.

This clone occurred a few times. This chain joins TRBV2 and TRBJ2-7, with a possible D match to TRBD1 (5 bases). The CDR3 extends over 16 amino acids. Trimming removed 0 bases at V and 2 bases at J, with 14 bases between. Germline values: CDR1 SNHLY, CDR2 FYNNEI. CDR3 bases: TGTGCCAGCAGTGAAGCGCTTAGGGGCTTAGCCTACGAGCAGTACTTC. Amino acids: CASSEALRGLAYEQYF.